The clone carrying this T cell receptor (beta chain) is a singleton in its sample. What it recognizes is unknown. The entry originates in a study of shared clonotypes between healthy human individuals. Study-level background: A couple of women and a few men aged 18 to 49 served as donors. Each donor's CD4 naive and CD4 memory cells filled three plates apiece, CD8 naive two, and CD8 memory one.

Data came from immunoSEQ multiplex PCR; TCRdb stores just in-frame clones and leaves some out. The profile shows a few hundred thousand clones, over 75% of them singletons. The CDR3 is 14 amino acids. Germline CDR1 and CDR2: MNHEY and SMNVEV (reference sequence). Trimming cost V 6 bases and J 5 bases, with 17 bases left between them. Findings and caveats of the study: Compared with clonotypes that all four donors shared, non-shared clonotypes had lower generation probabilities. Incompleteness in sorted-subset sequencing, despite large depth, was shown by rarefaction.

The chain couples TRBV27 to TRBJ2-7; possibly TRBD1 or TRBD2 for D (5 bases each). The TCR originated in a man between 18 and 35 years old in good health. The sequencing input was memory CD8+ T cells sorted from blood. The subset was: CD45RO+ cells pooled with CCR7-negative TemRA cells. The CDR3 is CASSYTGPFDEQYF. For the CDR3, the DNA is TGTGCCAGCAGCTACACGGGGCCCTTCGACGAGCAGTACTTC.